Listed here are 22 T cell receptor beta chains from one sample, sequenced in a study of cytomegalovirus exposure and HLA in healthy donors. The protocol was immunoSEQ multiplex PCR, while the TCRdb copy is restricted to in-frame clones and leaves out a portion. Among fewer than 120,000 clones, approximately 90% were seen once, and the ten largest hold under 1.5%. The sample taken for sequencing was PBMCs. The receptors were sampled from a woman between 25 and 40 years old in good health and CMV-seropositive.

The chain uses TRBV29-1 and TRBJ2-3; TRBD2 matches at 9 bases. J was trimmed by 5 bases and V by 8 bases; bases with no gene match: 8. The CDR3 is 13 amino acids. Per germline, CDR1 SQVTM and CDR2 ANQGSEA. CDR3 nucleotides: TGCAGCCTCTCTAGCGGGAAGCGAGATACGCAGTATTTT. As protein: CSLSSGKRDTQYF.

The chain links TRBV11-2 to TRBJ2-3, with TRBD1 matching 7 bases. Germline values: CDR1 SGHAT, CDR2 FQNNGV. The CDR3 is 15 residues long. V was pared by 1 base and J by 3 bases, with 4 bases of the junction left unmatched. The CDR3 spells CASSLGQGLTDTQYF. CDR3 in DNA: TGTGCCAGCAGCTTAGGACAGGGTTTAACAGATACGCAGTATTTT.

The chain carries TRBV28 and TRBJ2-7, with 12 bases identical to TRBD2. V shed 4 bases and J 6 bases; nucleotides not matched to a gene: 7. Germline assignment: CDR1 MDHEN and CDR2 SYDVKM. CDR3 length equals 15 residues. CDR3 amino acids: CASSSPTSGRGEQYF. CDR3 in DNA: TGTGCCAGCAGTTCCCCGACTAGCGGGAGAGGCGAGCAGTACTTC.

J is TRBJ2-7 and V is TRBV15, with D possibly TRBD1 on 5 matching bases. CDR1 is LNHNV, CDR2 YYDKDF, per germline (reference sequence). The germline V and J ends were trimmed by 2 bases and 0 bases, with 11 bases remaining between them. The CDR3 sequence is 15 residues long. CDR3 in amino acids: CATSRFFDSSYEQYF. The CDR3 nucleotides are TGTGCCACCAGCAGATTTTTCGACAGCTCCTACGAGCAGTACTTC.

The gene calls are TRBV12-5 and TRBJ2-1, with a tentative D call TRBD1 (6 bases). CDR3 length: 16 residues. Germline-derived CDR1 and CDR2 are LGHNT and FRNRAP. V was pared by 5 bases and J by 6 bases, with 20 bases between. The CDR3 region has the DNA TGTGCTAGTGGTCTTCGCCCACAGGGTGGTATCAATGAGCAGTTCTTC. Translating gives CASGLRPQGGINEQFF.

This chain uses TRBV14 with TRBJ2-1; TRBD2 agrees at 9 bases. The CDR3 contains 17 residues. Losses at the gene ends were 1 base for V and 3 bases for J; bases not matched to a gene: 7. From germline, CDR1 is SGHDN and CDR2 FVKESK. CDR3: CASSQVTSGYIYNEQFF. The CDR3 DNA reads TGTGCCAGCAGCCAAGTGACTAGCGGTTACATCTACAATGAGCAGTTCTTC. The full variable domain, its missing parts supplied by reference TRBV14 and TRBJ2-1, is EAGVTQFPSHSVIEKGQTVTLRCDPISGHDNLYWYRRVMGKEIKFLLHFVKESKQDESGMPNNRFLAERTGGTYSTLKVQPAELEDSGVYFCASSQVTSGYIYNEQFFGPGTRLTVL.

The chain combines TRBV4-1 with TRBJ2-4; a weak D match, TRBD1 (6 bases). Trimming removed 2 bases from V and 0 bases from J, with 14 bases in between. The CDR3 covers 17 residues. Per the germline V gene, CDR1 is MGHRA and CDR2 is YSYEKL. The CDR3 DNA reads TGCGCCAGCAGCCAACTGCCACAGGGAATAGCCAAAAACATTCAGTACTTC. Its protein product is CASSQLPQGIAKNIQYF.

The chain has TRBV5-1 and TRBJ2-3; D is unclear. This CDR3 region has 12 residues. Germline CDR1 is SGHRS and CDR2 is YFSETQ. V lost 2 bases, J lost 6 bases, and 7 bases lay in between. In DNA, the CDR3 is TGCGCCAGCAGCTTTAGCTCGGATACGCAGTATTTT. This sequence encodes CASSFSSDTQYF. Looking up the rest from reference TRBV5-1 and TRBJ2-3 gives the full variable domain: KAGVTQTPRYLIKTRGQQVTLSCSPISGHRSVSWYQQTPGQGLQFLFEYFSETQRNKGNFPGRFSGRQFSNSRSEMNVSTLELGDSALYLCASSFSSDTQYFGPGTRLTVL.

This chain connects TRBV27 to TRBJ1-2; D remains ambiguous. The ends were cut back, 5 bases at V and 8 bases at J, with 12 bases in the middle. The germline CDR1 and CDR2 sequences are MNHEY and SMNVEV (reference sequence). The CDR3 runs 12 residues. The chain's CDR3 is CASSDPWSGYTF. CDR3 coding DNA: TGTGCCAGCAGTGACCCCTGGAGCGGCTACACCTTC.

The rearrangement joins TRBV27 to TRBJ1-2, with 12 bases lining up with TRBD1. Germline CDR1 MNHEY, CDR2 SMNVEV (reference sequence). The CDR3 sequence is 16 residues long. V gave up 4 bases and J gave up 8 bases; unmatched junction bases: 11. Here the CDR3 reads CASSSWGQGAREGYTF. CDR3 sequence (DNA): TGTGCCAGCAGTTCTTGGGGACAGGGGGCTCGTGAAGGCTACACCTTC.

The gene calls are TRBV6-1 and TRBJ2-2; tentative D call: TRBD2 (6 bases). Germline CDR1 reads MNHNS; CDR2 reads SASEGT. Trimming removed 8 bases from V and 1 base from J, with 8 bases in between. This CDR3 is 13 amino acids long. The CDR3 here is CASRGLNTGELFF. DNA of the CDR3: TGTGCCAGCCGGGGGTTGAACACCGGGGAGCTGTTTTTT.

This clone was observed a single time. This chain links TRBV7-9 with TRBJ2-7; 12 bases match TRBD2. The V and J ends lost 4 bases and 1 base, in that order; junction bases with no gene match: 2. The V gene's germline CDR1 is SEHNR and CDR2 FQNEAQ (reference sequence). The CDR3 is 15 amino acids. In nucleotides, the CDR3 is TGTGCCAGCAGCTCGGGACTAGCGGGTTCCTACGAGCAGTACTTC. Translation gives CASSSGLAGSYEQYF.

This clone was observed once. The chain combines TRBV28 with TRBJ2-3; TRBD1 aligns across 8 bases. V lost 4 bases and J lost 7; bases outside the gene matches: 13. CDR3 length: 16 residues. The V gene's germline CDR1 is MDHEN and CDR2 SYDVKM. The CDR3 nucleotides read TGTGCCAGCAGTTCTCCCGGACAGGGCTTAATTCATACGCAGTATTTT. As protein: CASSSPGQGLIHTQYF.

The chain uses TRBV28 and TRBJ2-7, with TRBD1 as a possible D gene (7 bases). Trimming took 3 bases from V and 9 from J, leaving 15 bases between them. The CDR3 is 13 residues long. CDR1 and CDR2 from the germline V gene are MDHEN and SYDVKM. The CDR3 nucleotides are TGTGCCAGCAGTTTCGGCAGGGGGGTGGGGCAGTACTTC. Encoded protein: CASSFGRGVGQYF.

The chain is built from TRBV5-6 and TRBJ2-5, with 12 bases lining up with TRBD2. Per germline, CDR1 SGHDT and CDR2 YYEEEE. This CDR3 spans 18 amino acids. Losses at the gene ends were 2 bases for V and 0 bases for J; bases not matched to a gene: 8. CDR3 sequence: CASSFPGLAGSYQETQYF. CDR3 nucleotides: TGTGCCAGCAGCTTTCCGGGACTAGCGGGTTCGTACCAAGAGACCCAGTACTTC.

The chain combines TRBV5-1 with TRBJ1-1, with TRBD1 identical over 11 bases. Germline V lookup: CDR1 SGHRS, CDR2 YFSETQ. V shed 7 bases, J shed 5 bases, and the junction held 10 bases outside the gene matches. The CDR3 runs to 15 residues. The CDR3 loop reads CASVRTGGLWTEAFF. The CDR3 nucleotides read TGCGCCAGCGTCCGGACAGGGGGCCTGTGGACTGAAGCTTTCTTT.

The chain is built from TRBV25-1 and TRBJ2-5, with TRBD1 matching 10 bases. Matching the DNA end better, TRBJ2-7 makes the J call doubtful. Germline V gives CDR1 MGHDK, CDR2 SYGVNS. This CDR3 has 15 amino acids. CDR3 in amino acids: CASSHGDRGVDEQYF. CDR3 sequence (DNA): TGTGCCAGCAGTCACGGGGACAGGGGCGTCGACGAGCAGTACTTC.

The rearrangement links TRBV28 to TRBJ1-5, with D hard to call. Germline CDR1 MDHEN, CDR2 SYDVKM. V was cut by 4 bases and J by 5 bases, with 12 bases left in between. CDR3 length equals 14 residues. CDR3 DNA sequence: TGTGCCAGCAGTTCCCCGTCCCCGTATCAGCCCCAGCATTTT. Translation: CASSSPSPYQPQHF.

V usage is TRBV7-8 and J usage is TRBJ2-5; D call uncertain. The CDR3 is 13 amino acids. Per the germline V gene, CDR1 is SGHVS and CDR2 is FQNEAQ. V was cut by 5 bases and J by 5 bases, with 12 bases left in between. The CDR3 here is CASSPGAKETQYF. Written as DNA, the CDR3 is TGTGCCAGCAGCCCGGGTGCTAAGGAGACCCAGTACTTC.

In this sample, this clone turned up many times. The CDR3 loop is CATSRGSSPNANTEAFF. The CDR3 DNA is TGCGCCACCTCCAGGGGGTCCTCGCCAAATGCGAACACTGAAGCTTTCTTT. The chain carries TRBV5-1 and TRBJ1-1; 7 nucleotides line up with TRBD1. Germline lookup yields CDR1 SGHRS and CDR2 YFSETQ. The CDR3 covers 17 residues. Trimming took 9 bases from V and 1 from J; bases not matched to a gene: 18.

The CDR3 is CASSLAGEAGAFF. The CDR3 nucleotides are TGTGCCAGCAGCTTGGCCGGGGAGGCGGGAGCTTTCTTT. The chain recombines TRBV5-8 with TRBJ1-1; D remains ambiguous. The CDR3 has 13 amino acids. The germline V gene has CDR1 SGHTS and CDR2 YDEGEE. The ends were cut back, 0 bases at V and 10 bases at J, with 13 bases in the middle.

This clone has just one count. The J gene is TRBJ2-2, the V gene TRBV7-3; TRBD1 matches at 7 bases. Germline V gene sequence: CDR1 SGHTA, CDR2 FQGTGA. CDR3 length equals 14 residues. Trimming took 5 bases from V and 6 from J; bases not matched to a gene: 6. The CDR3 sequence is CASSIIQGSGELFF. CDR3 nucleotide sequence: TGTGCCAGCAGCATCATACAGGGGTCCGGGGAGCTGTTTTTT.